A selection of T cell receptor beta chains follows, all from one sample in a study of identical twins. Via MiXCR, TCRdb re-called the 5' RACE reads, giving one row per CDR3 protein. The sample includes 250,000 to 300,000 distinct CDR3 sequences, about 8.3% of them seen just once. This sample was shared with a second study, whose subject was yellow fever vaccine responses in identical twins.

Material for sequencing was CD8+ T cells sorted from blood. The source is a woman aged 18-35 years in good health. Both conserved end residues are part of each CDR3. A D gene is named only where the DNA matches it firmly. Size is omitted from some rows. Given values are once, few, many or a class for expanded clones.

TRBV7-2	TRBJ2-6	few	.	CASSFGQLFSGANVLTF	TGTGCCAGCAGCTTCGGACAGCTTTTCTCTGGGGCCAACGTCCTGACTTTC
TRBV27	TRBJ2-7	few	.	CASSLVVHPTYEQYF	TGTGCCAGCAGTTTAGTTGTACACCCCACCTACGAGCAGTACTTC
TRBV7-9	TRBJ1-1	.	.	CASSGRTGSPEAFF	TGTGCCAGCAGCGGAAGAACAGGGAGCCCTGAAGCTTTCTTT
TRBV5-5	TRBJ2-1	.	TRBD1	CASSLTLDRGDNEQFF	TGTGCCAGCAGCTTGACTCTGGACAGGGGAGACAATGAGCAGTTCTTC
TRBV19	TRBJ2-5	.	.	CASSNNRVIQETQYF	TGTGCCAGTAGTAATAACAGGGTTATCCAAGAGACCCAGTACTTC
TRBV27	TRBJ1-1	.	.	CASSLGSVSEAFF	TGTGCCAGCAGTTTGGGGAGCGTGTCTGAAGCTTTCTTT
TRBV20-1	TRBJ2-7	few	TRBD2	CSARDLAGPSYEQYF	TGCAGTGCTAGAGACCTAGCGGGACCCTCCTACGAGCAGTACTTC
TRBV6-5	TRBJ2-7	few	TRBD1	CASSYSSTGGGYEQYF	TGTGCCAGCAGTTACTCGTCGACAGGGGGGGGCTACGAGCAGTACTTC
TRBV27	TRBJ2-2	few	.	CASSLTRWTGELFF	TGTGCCAGCAGTCTGACTAGGTGGACCGGGGAGCTGTTTTTT
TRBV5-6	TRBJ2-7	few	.	CASSPRNSLNEQYF	TGTGCCAGCAGCCCAAGGAATAGTCTCAACGAGCAGTACTTC
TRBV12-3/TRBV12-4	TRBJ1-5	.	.	CASSLSEGQPQHF	TGTGCCAGCAGTTTAAGTGAGGGGCAGCCCCAGCATTTT
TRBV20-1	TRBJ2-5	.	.	CSARTGSQETQYF	TGCAGTGCTAGGACAGGTTCCCAAGAGACCCAGTACTTC
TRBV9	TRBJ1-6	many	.	CASNGGRGSNSPLHF	TGTGCCAGCAACGGGGGAAGGGGTTCTAATTCACCCCTCCACTTT